The next 7 T cell receptor beta chains were all read from a single sample in a study of blood T cells in healthy people across ages. Sample-barcoded 5' priming and a J-beta primer mix drove a second PCR of roughly 6 to 12 cycles. One entry per CDR3 protein, called by TCRdb with MiXCR from the 5' RACE reads. The sample carries over 1,500,000 distinct CDR3 sequences, around half recorded once. Sequencing was carried out using blood. Receptors were obtained from a woman in her 40s in good health.

This clonotype was counted a few times. This chain joins TRBV4-2 and TRBJ1-2; a possible D gene is TRBD1 (6 bases). Trimming took 3 bases from V and 7 from J, leaving 18 bases between them. In germline, CDR1 is LGHNA, CDR2 YNFKEQ. The CDR3 sequence is 15 residues long. CDR3 bases: TGTGCCAGCAGCCAGTCTCACAGGGATTCCCTTGGCTACACCTTC. Its translation: CASSQSHRDSLGYTF.

In its sample, this clonotype was seen a few times. The rearrangement links TRBV9 to TRBJ2-3; D is perhaps TRBD2 (5 bases). The germline V and J ends were trimmed by 0 bases and 2 bases, with 7 bases remaining between them. Germline CDR1 reads SGDLS; CDR2 reads YYNGEE. This CDR3 is 14 amino acids long. The CDR3 DNA reads as TGTGCCAGCAGCGTAGCGGGGATCACAGATACGCAGTATTTT. Protein: CASSVAGITDTQYF.

The chain has TRBV11-1 and TRBJ2-3; tentatively, D is TRBD2 (6 bases). The V and J ends lost 5 bases and 1 base respectively, with 16 bases between them. The CDR3 totals 16 residues. Germline V lookup: CDR1 SGHAT, CDR2 FQDESV (reference sequence). CDR3 sequence reads: CASSLQLARGTDTQYF. The DNA for the CDR3 is TGTGCCAGCAGCCTACAGCTAGCGAGGGGCACAGATACGCAGTATTTT.

Concerning this clonotype: A much larger clone is a single base away; this may be a read error. The chain uses TRBV10-3 and TRBJ2-1; no definite D call. The CDR3 loop spans 15 amino acids. Germline loops: CDR1 ENHRY, CDR2 SYGVKD. With 3 bases removed from V and 0 bases from J, the gap between germline ends came to 9 bases. CDR3 nucleotide sequence: TGTGCCATCAGTGACGCCCCGAGCTCCTACAATGAGCAGTTCTTC. Amino acid sequence: CAISDAPSSYNEQFF.

This clonotype was detected only a few times. The chain joins TRBV7-2 to TRBJ2-5; 12 positions match TRBD2. Germline-derived CDR1 and CDR2 are SGHTA and FQGNSA. Losses at the gene ends were 5 bases for V and 5 bases for J; bases not matched to a gene: 15. The CDR3 covers 18 residues. The DNA for the CDR3 is TGTGCCAGCAGCGATCCCGATCTAGCGGGGGGGCGCGGTGAGACCCAGTACTTC. Its protein is CASSDPDLAGGRGETQYF.

Only a few counts were recorded for this clonotype. CDR3 amino acids: CASRGQAATRGTQYF. In nucleotides, the CDR3 is TGCGCCAGCAGGGGACAGGCGGCAACGAGAGGTACGCAGTATTTT. The gene calls are TRBV5-1 and TRBJ2-3, with 8 bases lining up with TRBD1. This CDR3 has 15 amino acids. CDR1 SGHRS and CDR2 YFSETQ come from the germline V gene. V was pared by 5 bases and J by 8 bases, with 13 bases of the junction left unmatched.

The J gene is TRBJ1-1, the V gene TRBV20-1, with D uncertain. V shed 0 bases and J shed 1 base, with 9 bases lying between them. The CDR3 has 14 amino acids. CDR1 DFQATT and CDR2 SNEGSKA come from the germline V gene (reference sequence). CDR3 nucleotide sequence: TGCAGTGCTAGAGATTGGGTCAAGAACACTGAAGCTTTCTTT. Amino acids: CSARDWVKNTEAFF.